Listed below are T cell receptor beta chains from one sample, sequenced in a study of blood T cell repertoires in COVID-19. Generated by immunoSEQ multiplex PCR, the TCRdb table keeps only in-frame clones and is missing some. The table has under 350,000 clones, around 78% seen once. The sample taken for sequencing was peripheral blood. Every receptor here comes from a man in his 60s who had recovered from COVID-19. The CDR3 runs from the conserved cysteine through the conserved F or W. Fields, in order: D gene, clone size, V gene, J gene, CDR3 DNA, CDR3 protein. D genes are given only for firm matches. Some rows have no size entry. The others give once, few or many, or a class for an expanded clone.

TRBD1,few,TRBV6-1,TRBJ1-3,TGTGCCAGCAGTGAACGGGACAGAATATCTGGAAACACCATATATTTT,CASSERDRISGNTIYF
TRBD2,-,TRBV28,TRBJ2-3,TGTGCCAGCAGTACCGGGACTAGCGGAGATACGCAGTATTTT,CASSTGTSGDTQYF
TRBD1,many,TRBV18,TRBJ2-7,TGTGCCAGCTCGAAGGGGGCCTCCTACGAGCAGTACTTC,CASSKGASYEQYF
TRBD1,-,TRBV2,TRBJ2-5,TGTGCCAGCAGTTCCCCGGGACAGGGACCGGAGACCCAGTACTTC,CASSSPGQGPETQYF
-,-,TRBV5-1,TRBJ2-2,TGCGCCAGCAGCTTGTCTGTAGGGGAGCTGTTTTTT,CASSLSVGELFF
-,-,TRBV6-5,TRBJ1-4,TGTGCCAGCGTACGAGCAAGTGCAACTAATGAAAAACTGTTTTTT,CASVRASATNEKLFF
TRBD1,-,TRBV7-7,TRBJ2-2,TGTGCCAGCAGCTCGGACAGGGCGAACACCGGGGAGCTGTTTTTT,CASSSDRANTGELFF
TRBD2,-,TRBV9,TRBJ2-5,TGTGCCAGCAGCGTAGGACTAGCGGGGGGCCAAGAGACCCAGTACTTC,CASSVGLAGGQETQYF
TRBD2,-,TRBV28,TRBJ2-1,TGTGCCAGCAGGCCCTCCTTAGCGGGGGGTGGGTACAATGAGCAGTTCTTC,CASRPSLAGGGYNEQFF
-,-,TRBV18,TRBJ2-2,TGTGCCAGCTCACTAGATCCCCTTCCCGGGGAGCTGTTTTTT,CASSLDPLPGELFF
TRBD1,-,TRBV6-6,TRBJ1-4,TGTGCCAGCAGTTACTCTCTTACAGGGGATGAAAAACTGTTTTTT,CASSYSLTGDEKLFF
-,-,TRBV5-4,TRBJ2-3,TGTGCCAGCAGCTTGGGGGTCGGGGTTAGTGGCACAGATACGCAGTATTTT,CASSLGVGVSGTDTQYF
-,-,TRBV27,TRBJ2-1,TGTGCCAGCAGTTTAGGTCTCCGGGGCTACAATGAGCAGTTCTTC,CASSLGLRGYNEQFF
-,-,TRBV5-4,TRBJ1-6,TGTGCCAGCAGCTTCGCGGGGGGCGCATCCTATAATTCACCCCTCCACTTT,CASSFAGGASYNSPLHF
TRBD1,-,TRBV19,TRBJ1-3,TGTGCCAGTAGTCCCTCCGACAGGGTCCGGGGAAACACCATATATTTT,CASSPSDRVRGNTIYF
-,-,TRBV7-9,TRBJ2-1,TGTGCCAGCAGCTTAGGTAGCGCCTACAATGAGCAGTTCTTC,CASSLGSAYNEQFF
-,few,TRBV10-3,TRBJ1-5,TGTGCCATCAGAGAAGACAAGAGCCAGGGCCAGCCCCAGCATTTT,CAIREDKSQGQPQHF
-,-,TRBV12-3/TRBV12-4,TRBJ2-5,TGTGCCAGCAGTTTAGCGGGAGTTGAGACCCAGTACTTC,CASSLAGVETQYF
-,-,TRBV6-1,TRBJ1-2,TGTGCCAGCAGTGAAGGGGGAGGGGTGCGGAGGTACTATGGCTACACCTTC,CASSEGGGVRRYYGYTF
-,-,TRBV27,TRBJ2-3,-,CASSTSTSTDTQYF
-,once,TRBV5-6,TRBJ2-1,TGTGCCAGCAGCTTCTCGGGAGAATCTCGAGATGAGCAGTTCTTC,CASSFSGESRDEQFF
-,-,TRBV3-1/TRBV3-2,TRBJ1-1,TGTGCCAGCAGCCAACGGGGGGCCAGTGAAGCTTTCTTT,CASSQRGASEAFF
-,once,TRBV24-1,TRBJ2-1,TGTGCCACCAGTGATCGGGGGTTCAACTACAATGAGCAGTTCTTC,CATSDRGFNYNEQFF
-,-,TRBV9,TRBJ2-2,TGTGCCAGCAGCGTAACCCGGGGACACAGGAACACCGGGGAGCTGTTTTTT,CASSVTRGHRNTGELFF
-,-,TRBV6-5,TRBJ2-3,TGTGCCAGCAGTTACTCCTCCTCCCCCAAGGCGGCGCAGTATTTT,CASSYSSSPKAAQYF
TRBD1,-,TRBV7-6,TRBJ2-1,TGTGCCAGCAGCTCCACCGGGACAGGAAACTACAATGAGCAGTTCTTC,CASSSTGTGNYNEQFF
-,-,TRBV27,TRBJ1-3,TGTGCCAGCAGCAGGGGTGGTGGAAACACCATATATTTT,CASSRGGGNTIYF
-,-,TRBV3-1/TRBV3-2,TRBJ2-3,TGTGCCAGCAGCCAAGGGAGGGTTAGCACAGATACGCAGTATTTT,CASSQGRVSTDTQYF
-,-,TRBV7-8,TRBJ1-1,TGTGCCAGCAGCTCCCAGGGTATGAACACTGAAGCTTTCTTT,CASSSQGMNTEAFF
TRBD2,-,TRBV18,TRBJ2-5,TGTGCCAGCTCATCCGGGACTAGCGGGACCGGAAAAGAGACCCAGTACTTC,CASSSGTSGTGKETQYF
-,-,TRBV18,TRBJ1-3,TGTGCCAGCTCACCGCGACAGGAGCCTTCTGGAAACACCATATATTTT,CASSPRQEPSGNTIYF
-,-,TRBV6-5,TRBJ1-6,TGTGGGGCAGGGGAACTTAGTTCACCCCTCCACTTT,CGAGELSSPLHF
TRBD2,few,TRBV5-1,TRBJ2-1,TGCGCCAGCCCGGGACTAGACGTGCGTGAGCAGTTCTTC,CASPGLDVREQFF
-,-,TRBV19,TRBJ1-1,TGTGCCAGTAGAATGACCAGGGGAGCTGCTTTCTTT,CASRMTRGAAFF
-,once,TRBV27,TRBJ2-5,TGTGCCAGCAGGCCCCTTGGGGAGATCCAAGAGACCCAGTACTTC,CASRPLGEIQETQYF
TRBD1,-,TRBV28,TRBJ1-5,TGTGCCAGCAGTTTATCGGGACAGGGGATTGAGGGCAATCAGCCCCAGCATTTT,CASSLSGQGIEGNQPQHF
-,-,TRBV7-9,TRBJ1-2,TGTGCCAGCAGCTCGACAGAGTTTAGCGGCTACACCTTC,CASSSTEFSGYTF
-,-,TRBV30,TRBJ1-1,TGTGCCTGGAGTGGACTCCAGAACACTGAAGCTTTCTTT,CAWSGLQNTEAFF